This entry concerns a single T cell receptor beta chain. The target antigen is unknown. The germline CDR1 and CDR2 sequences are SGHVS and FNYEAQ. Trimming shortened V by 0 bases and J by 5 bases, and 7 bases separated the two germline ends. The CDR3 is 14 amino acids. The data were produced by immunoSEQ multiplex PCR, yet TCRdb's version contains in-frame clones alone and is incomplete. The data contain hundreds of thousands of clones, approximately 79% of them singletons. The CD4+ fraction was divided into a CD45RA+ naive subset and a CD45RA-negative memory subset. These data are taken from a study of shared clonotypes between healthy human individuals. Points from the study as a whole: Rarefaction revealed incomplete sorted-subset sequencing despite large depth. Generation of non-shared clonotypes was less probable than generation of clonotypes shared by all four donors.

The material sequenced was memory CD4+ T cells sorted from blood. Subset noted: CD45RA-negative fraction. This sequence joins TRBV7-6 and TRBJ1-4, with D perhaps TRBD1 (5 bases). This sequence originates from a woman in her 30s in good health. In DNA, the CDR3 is TGTGCCAGCAGCTTAGCGGGGGTGAATGAAAAACTGTTTTTT. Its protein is CASSLAGVNEKLFF.